These T cell receptor beta chains were read from a single sample in a study of CD8 T cells in ankylosing spondylitis. MiXCR, run by TCRdb on the 5' RACE reads, gives a single entry per CDR3 protein. The table has roughly 130,000 distinct CDR3 sequences, around 7% seen once. The specimen was blood, either unsorted or a sorted T cell fraction (not recorded which). These receptors all stem from a male donor with ankylosing spondylitis or in good health (not recorded which). CDR3s include the opening cysteine and the closing phenylalanine or tryptophan. The order of the fields is V gene, clone size, J gene, D gene, CDR3 protein, CDR3 DNA. The D gene is left open where the match is weak. Size values are once, few and many counts, or a class for expanded clones, and some rows have none.

TRBV20-1	many	TRBJ2-1	NA	CSARMGENFYNEQFF	TGCAGTGCTAGAATGGGCGAAAACTTCTACAATGAGCAGTTCTTC
TRBV4-2	many	TRBJ1-3	NA	CASSPSGSGNTIYF	TGTGCCAGCAGCCCGTCAGGGTCTGGAAACACCATATATTTT
TRBV27	many	TRBJ1-5	NA	CASSLTMRQPQHF	TGTGCCAGCAGTTTAACAATGAGACAGCCCCAGCATTTT
TRBV5-1	many	TRBJ2-5	TRBD2	CASSLGLAVLQETQYF	TGCGCCAGCAGCTTGGGACTAGCGGTACTACAAGAGACCCAGTACTTC
TRBV20-1	many	TRBJ2-5	TRBD2	CSASSRQGGQETQYF	TGCAGTGCTAGCTCTCGGCAGGGAGGGCAAGAGACCCAGTACTTC
TRBV18	many	TRBJ1-5	TRBD1	CASSLSETGIWQPQHF	TGTGCCAGCTCACTATCCGAGACAGGGATCTGGCAGCCCCAGCATTTT
TRBV3-1	many	TRBJ1-1	TRBD1	CASSLDRGAMNTEAFF	TGTGCCAGCAGTCTTGACAGGGGGGCCATGAACACTGAAGCTTTCTTT
TRBV12-3/TRBV12-4	many	TRBJ2-2	NA	CASSYNIVTGELFF	TGTGCCAGCAGTTACAACATAGTTACCGGGGAGCTGTTTTTT
TRBV15	few	TRBJ2-7	NA	CATSREGLPYEQYF	TGTGCCACCAGCAGAGAGGGACTGCCCTACGAGCAGTACTTC
TRBV5-6	many	TRBJ2-3	NA	CASSLISGSGGDTQYF	TGTGCCAGCAGCTTGATAAGTGGGTCTGGCGGTGATACGCAGTATTTT
TRBV3-1	few	TRBJ2-5	TRBD2	CASSQSIGTSGGSPQYF	TGTGCCAGCAGCCAATCGATTGGCACGTCGGGGGGGAGTCCCCAGTACTTC
TRBV12-3/TRBV12-4	many	TRBJ2-3	TRBD1	CASTLTGPRRDTQYF	TGTGCCAGCACCCTGACAGGGCCTCGACGGGATACGCAGTATTTT
TRBV5-1	many	TRBJ2-6	TRBD2	CASSLLLAGAGANVLTF	TGCGCCAGCAGCTTGTTACTAGCGGGGGCTGGGGCCAACGTCCTGACTTTC
TRBV5-1	many	TRBJ2-1	NA	CASSLVEVHEQFF	TGCGCCAGCAGCTTGGTAGAGGTGCATGAGCAGTTCTTC
TRBV4-3	many	TRBJ2-3	NA	CASSQGVMGSTDTQYF	TGCGCCAGCAGCCAAGGGGTTATGGGGTCCACAGATACGCAGTATTTT
TRBV29-1	many	TRBJ2-3	TRBD2	CSILAGGTDTQYF	TGCAGCATCCTAGCGGGTGGGACAGATACGCAGTATTTT
TRBV7-9	many	TRBJ2-7	NA	CASSLGLPPYEQYF	TGTGCCAGCAGCTTAGGCCTCCCCCCTTACGAGCAGTACTTC
TRBV6-5	many	TRBJ2-7	NA	CASSYDATYEQYF	TGTGCCAGCAGTTACGACGCTACCTACGAGCAGTACTTC
TRBV5-1	many	TRBJ1-5	TRBD1	CASSGDGQGNQPQHF	TGCGCCAGCAGCGGGGACGGACAGGGCAATCAGCCCCAGCATTTT
TRBV28	many	TRBJ2-5	NA	CASSFPPVEAQYF	TGTGCCAGCAGTTTCCCCCCCGTCGAGGCCCAGTACTTC
TRBV5-4	many	TRBJ2-3	NA	CASSGTGKDTQYF	TGTGCCAGCAGCGGAACAGGGAAAGATACGCAGTATTTT
TRBV20-1	many	TRBJ2-2	TRBD2	CSAFPTSENTGELFF	TGCAGTGCTTTTCCTACTAGCGAGAACACCGGGGAGCTGTTTTTT
TRBV5-1	many	TRBJ1-4	NA	CASSLGTPARWEKLFF	TGCGCCAGCAGCTTGGGGACACCTGCCCGGTGGGAAAAACTGTTTTTT
TRBV6-2/TRBV6-3	many	TRBJ2-1	NA	CASGRTAPDEQFF	TGTGCCAGCGGCAGGACTGCCCCCGATGAGCAGTTCTTC
TRBV7-9	many	TRBJ2-7	TRBD2	CASSLEGGRSYEQYF	TGTGCCAGCAGCTTAGAGGGCGGGAGGTCCTACGAGCAGTACTTC
TRBV5-1	many	TRBJ2-7	TRBD1	CASSPYSSTGDMDEQYF	TGCGCCAGCAGCCCTTACTCCTCGACAGGGGATATGGACGAGCAGTACTTC
TRBV5-1	many	TRBJ1-1	NA	CASSLASLNTEAFF	TGCGCCAGCAGCTTGGCCAGTTTGAACACTGAAGCTTTCTTT
TRBV29-1	few	TRBJ1-5	TRBD1	CSVDRDRDSYCNQPQHF	TGCAGCGTGGACCGGGACAGAGACAGCTATTGCAATCAGCCCCAGCATTTT
TRBV20-1	many	TRBJ2-3	TRBD2	CSATTSGGALLGQYF	TGCAGTGCAACTACTAGCGGGGGGGCCCTCCTGGGGCAGTATTTT
TRBV5-5	many	TRBJ1-4	NA	CASSLVGSYNEKLFF	TGTGCCAGCAGCCTTGTGGGGAGCTACAATGAAAAACTGTTTTTT
TRBV15	NA	TRBJ2-2	TRBD1	CATSRSPTGTTGELFF	TGTGCCACCAGCAGATCTCCGACAGGGACGACCGGGGAGCTGTTTTTT
TRBV7-9	NA	TRBJ1-1	NA	CASSPPTPNTEAFF	TGTGCCAGCAGCCCACCAACCCCGAACACTGAAGCTTTCTTT
TRBV6-2/TRBV6-3	many	TRBJ2-7	TRBD1	CASSPGQGGLQYF	TGTGCCAGCAGTCCTGGACAGGGTGGATTGCAGTACTTC
TRBV3-1	few	TRBJ2-5	TRBD2	CATCLWTSGGTKETQYF	TGTGCCACCTGCCTTTGGACTAGCGGGGGGACGAAAGAGACCCAGTACTTC
TRBV3-1	many	TRBJ1-2	NA	CASSATQGAGGYTF	TGTGCCAGCAGCGCCACGCAAGGCGCGGGTGGCTACACCTTC
TRBV10-3	many	TRBJ2-7	NA	CAIRPGVPSYEQYF	TGTGCCATCAGGCCCGGGGTCCCCTCCTACGAGCAGTACTTC
TRBV4-1	many	TRBJ2-3	TRBD2	CASSLGVAGTDTQYF	TGCGCCAGCAGCCTGGGGGTAGCGGGGACAGATACGCAGTATTTT
TRBV12-3/TRBV12-4	NA	TRBJ2-5	NA	CASSPNGSGETQYF	TGTGCCAGCAGTCCCAATGGTTCGGGAGAGACCCAGTACTTC
TRBV20-1	many	TRBJ2-1	TRBD2	CSAPRLAGFYNEQFF	TGCAGTGCCCCCCGGCTAGCGGGTTTCTACAATGAGCAGTTCTTC
TRBV5-8	many	TRBJ2-1	NA	CASSPVATSSYNEQFF	TGTGCCAGCAGCCCAGTAGCGACAAGCTCCTACAATGAGCAGTTCTTC
TRBV7-2	many	TRBJ2-1	TRBD1	CASSLVVETGVGNEQFF	TGTGCCAGCAGCTTAGTTGTCGAGACAGGGGTAGGCAATGAGCAGTTCTTC
TRBV12-3/TRBV12-4	many	TRBJ1-1	NA	CASSLDRTVRTEAFF	TGTGCCAGCAGTTTAGACCGGACAGTTCGGACTGAAGCTTTCTTT